A selection of T cell receptor beta chains follows, all from one sample in a study of T cell changes during pregnancy in multiple sclerosis. Assay: immunoSEQ multiplex PCR; the TCRdb copy retains only in-frame clones and omits some. The table records 40,000 to 50,000 clones, approximately 92% of them present only once. The sample in question was CD8+ T cells from peripheral blood mononuclear cells, obtained after pregnancy. The receptors originated from a female donor with multiple sclerosis, enrolled in a pregnancy study. Each CDR3 is given with its conserved first and last residue.

v_call	cdr3_aa
TRBV13	CASSLHRLLDTEAFF
TRBV20-1	CSAREVAEQYF
TRBV28	CASSFVDRSMNTEAFF
TRBV10-3	CAITPSDRENYGYTF
TRBV5-1	CASSLGSGTGVYEQYF
TRBV5-4	CASSLGGGLAEQYF
TRBV10-3	CATGTDHTEAFF
TRBV4-1	CASSQEPAGVYQETQYF
TRBV6-6	CASRHPGRGETQYF
TRBV4-3	CASSHTSGGANTGELFF
TRBV18	CASSPFLPRRVDYGYTF
TRBV9	CASSPFGLPNTGELFF